The entry that follows covers one TCR beta chain sequence. The sample belongs to a study of monozygotic twins with inflammatory bowel disease. TCRdb re-called the 5' RACE reads and shows each CDR3 protein once, DNA omitted. The sample includes some 450,000 distinct CDR3 sequences. The V gene's germline CDR1 is SNHLY and CDR2 FYNNEI. The CDR3 is made up of 13 amino acids. The chain has TRBV2 and TRBJ1-5. The TCR originated in a human donor with ulcerative colitis or Crohn's disease, or a healthy co-twin of an affected twin (not recorded which). Sample: blood. CDR3 sequence: CASSVGEVQPQHF.